The 9 T cell receptor beta chains below come from one sample, sequenced in a study of cytomegalovirus exposure and HLA in healthy donors. The assay was immunoSEQ multiplex PCR, and TCRdb's table has in-frame clones only and misses some. Of about 78,000 clones listed, about 95% were seen once; the top ten hold roughly 1.5%. The sequencing sample was made of PBMCs. These receptors all come from a man between 18 and 29 years old in good health and CMV-seropositive.

The V gene is TRBV27, the J gene TRBJ2-3, with D perhaps TRBD2 (5 bases). This CDR3 is 14 amino acids long. With 5 bases removed from V and 3 bases from J, the gap between germline ends came to 12 bases. CDR1 and CDR2 from the germline V gene are MNHEY and SMNVEV (reference sequence). The CDR3 here is CASSPGRGTDTQYF. The CDR3 DNA sequence: TGTGCCAGCAGTCCGGGGAGAGGTACAGATACGCAGTATTTT.

The chain is built from TRBV5-4 and TRBJ1-2, with D possibly matching TRBD1 (6 bases). The germline V gene encodes CDR1 SGHNT and CDR2 YYREEE (reference sequence). V was clipped by 4 bases and J by 6 bases, with 16 bases between them. This CDR3 has 14 residues. The CDR3 here is CASSHRVDRHGYTF. CDR3 nucleotides: TGTGCCAGCAGCCACAGGGTCGATAGGCATGGCTACACCTTC.

This clone was seen only once. The chain combines TRBV21-1 with TRBJ2-1; whether TRBD1, the table's D call, matches the DNA was not checked. TRBV21-1 is recorded as a pseudogene. This CDR3 region has 18 residues. CDR3 sequence: CASSPHRSSRGSYNEQFF. In DNA form, the CDR3 reads TGTGCCAGCAGCCCCCACCGGTCGTCCAGGGGCTCCTACAATGAGCAGTTCTTC.

This chain links TRBV19 with TRBJ2-7, with unresolved D. V lost 1 base, J lost 0 bases, and 7 bases lay in between. This CDR3 has 14 residues. Germline CDR1 and CDR2: LNHDA and SQIVND (reference sequence). CDR3 DNA: TGTGCCAGTAGTATAGTGGCATTCTCCTACGAGCAGTACTTC. It encodes CASSIVAFSYEQYF. Filled out from reference TRBV19 and TRBJ2-7, the complete variable domain reads DGGITQSPKYLFRKEGQNVTLSCEQNLNHDAMYWYRQDPGQGLRLIYYSQIVNDFQKGDIAEGYSVSREKKESFPLTVTSAQKNPTAFYLCASSIVAFSYEQYFGPGTRLTVT.

This chain connects TRBV28 to TRBJ1-3, with D perhaps matching TRBD1 (5 bases). Germline CDR1 reads MDHEN; CDR2 reads SYDVKM. The CDR3 sequence is 17 residues long. Deletions cut 4 bases from V and 7 bases from J, with 23 bases between. CDR3 sequence reads: CASSSSGLSGRGNTIYF. The CDR3 bases are TGTGCCAGCAGTTCCTCCGGTCTTTCGGGGCGGGGGAACACCATATATTTT.

The V call is TRBV28, the J call TRBJ1-4; tentatively, D is TRBD1 (5 bases). The germline V gene encodes CDR1 MDHEN and CDR2 SYDVKM. The CDR3 has 17 amino acids. The ends were cut back, 8 bases at V and 0 bases at J, with 19 bases in the middle. CDR3 DNA sequence: TGTGCCAGCTCCCCCAGCCAGGGATATGCAACTAATGAAAAACTGTTTTTT. Encoded protein: CASSPSQGYATNEKLFF. The full variable domain, rest sourced from reference TRBV28 and TRBJ1-4, is DVKVTQSSRYLVKRTGEKVFLECVQDMDHENMFWYRQDPGLGLRLIYFSYDVKMKEKGDIPEGYSVSREKKERFSLILESASTNQTSMYLCASSPSQGYATNEKLFFGSGTQLSVL.

The chain employs TRBV7-2 and TRBJ2-7; unclear D gene. Trimming removed 5 bases from V and 1 base from J, with 21 bases in between. Germline assignment: CDR1 SGHTA and CDR2 FQGNSA. CDR3 length: 17 amino acids. Here the CDR3 DNA reads TGTGCCAGCAGCCCGAGTCCCGGTGACAAGCATTCCTACGAGCAGTACTTC. Translated: CASSPSPGDKHSYEQYF.

The chain links TRBV7-8 to TRBJ2-5; 8 bases agree with TRBD2. With 4 bases clipped from V and 5 bases from J, the junction kept 12 bases outside the gene matches. CDR1 and CDR2 (germline): SGHVS, FQNEAQ. The length of the CDR3 is 16 residues. The CDR3 here is CASSYFLAGGGETQYF. CDR3 sequence (DNA): TGTGCCAGCAGCTACTTTCTCGCGGGAGGAGGGGAGACCCAGTACTTC.

V is TRBV30 and J is TRBJ2-5; 9 nucleotides align to TRBD1. Germline V gene data show CDR1 as GTSNPN and CDR2 as SVGIG (reference sequence). V was clipped by 2 bases and J by 2 bases; unmatched bases: 9. This CDR3 has 16 residues. The CDR3 nucleotides read TGTGCCTGGAGTCCCCCGGGACAGGGTTTGCAAGAGACCCAGTACTTC. It translates to CAWSPPGQGLQETQYF.